This TCR beta chain originates from a study of CD8+CD57+ T cells in acquired aplastic anemia. Study at large: Sorted CD4+ and CD8+ cells yielded DNA averaging about 2.9 ug. Findings and limits, study-wide: The study found no significant CD8+ Simpson's diversity difference between patients and controls.

Genomic DNA was employed as the template in profiling TCR beta VDJ and CDR3. TCRdb ran MiXCR on the reads and lists one entry per CDR3 protein. The repertoire consists of about 190,000 distinct CDR3 sequences, with about 53% occurring once and the leading ten covering about a sixth. As regards this clonotype: What it binds is unknown.

Germline values: CDR1 SGHTA, CDR2 FQGNSA. This CDR3 has 16 residues. V gave up 8 bases and J gave up 4 bases, with 23 bases separating them. This receptor was identified in a human donor in good health, serving as a control. V gene TRBV7-2 combines with J gene TRBJ1-1; D is perhaps TRBD1 (5 bases). Specimen: sorted CD4+, CD8+, or CD8+CD57+ T cells (not recorded which) from PBMCs. CDR3 sequence: CASGQEGRQLSTEAFF. The CDR3 region has the DNA TGTGCCAGCGGCCAAGAAGGAAGACAGTTGAGCACTGAAGCTTTCTTT.